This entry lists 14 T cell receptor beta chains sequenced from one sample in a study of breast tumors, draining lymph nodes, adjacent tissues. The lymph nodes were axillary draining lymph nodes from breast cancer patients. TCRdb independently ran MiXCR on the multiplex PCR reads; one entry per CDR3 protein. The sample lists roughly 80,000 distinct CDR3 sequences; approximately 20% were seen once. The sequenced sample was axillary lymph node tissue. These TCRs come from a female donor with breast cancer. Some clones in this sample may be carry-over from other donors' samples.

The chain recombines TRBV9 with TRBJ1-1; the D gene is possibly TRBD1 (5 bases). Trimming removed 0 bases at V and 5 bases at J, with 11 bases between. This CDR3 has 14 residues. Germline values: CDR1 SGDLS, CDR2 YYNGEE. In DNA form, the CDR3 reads TGTGCCAGCAGCGTAGGGGGGGTGAGGACTGAAGCTTTCTTT. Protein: CASSVGGVRTEAFF.

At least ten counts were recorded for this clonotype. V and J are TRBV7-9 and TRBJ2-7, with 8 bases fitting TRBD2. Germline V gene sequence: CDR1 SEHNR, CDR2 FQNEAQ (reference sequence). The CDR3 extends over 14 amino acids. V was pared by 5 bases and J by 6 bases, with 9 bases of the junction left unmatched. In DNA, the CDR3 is TGTGCCAGCAGCCAACGAGCGGGAGCGGCCGAGCAGTACTTC. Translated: CASSQRAGAAEQYF.

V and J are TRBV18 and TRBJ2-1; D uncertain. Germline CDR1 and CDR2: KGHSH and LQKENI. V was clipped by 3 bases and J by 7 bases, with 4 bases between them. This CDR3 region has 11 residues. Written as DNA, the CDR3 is TGTGCCAGCTCACCCTCAAATGAGCAGTTCTTC. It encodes CASSPSNEQFF.

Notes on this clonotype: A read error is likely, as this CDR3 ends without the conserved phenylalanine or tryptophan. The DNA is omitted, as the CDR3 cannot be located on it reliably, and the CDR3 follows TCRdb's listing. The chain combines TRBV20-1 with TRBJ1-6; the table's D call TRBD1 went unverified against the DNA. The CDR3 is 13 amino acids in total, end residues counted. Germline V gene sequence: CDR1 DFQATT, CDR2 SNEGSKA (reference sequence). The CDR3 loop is CSAPRDSDSPPHL.

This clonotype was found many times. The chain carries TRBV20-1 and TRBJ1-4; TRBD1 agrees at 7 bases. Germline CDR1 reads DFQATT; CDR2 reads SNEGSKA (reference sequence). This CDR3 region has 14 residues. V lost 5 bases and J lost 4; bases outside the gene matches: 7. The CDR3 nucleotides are TGCAGTGCTGGGAACAGGGGCCATAATGAAAAACTGTTTTTT. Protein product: CSAGNRGHNEKLFF.

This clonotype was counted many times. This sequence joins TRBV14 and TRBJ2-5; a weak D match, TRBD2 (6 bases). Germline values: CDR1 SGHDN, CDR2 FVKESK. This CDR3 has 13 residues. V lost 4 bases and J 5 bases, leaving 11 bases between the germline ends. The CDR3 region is CASSPPGLETQYF. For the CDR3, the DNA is TGTGCCAGCAGCCCCCCGGGACTCGAGACCCAGTACTTC. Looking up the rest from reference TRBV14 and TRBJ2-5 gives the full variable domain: EAGVTQFPSHSVIEKGQTVTLRCDPISGHDNLYWYRRVMGKEIKFLLHFVKESKQDESGMPNNRFLAERTGGTYSTLKVQPAELEDSGVYFCASSPPGLETQYFGPGTRLLVL.

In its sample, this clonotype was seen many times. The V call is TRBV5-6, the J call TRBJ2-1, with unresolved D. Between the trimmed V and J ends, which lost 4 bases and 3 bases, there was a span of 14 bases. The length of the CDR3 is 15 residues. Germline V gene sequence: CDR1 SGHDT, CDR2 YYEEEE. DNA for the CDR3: TGTGCCAGCAGCCCTCGGACCGACAACTACAATGAGCAGTTCTTC. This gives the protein CASSPRTDNYNEQFF.

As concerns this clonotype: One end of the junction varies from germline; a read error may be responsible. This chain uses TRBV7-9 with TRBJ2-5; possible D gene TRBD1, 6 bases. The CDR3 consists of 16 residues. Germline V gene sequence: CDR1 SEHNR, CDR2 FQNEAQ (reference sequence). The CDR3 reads CASSFYLGQNQETRYF. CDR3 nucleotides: TGTGCCAGCAGCTTTTACCTAGGACAGAACCAAGAGACCCGGTACTTC.

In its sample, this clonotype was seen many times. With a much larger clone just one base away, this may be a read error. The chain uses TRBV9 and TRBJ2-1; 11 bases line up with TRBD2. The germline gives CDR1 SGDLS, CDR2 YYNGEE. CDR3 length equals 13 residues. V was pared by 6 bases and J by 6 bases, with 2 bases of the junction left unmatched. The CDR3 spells CASNGTSGNEQFF. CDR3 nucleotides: TGTGCCAGCAACGGGACTAGCGGCAATGAGCAGTTCTTC.

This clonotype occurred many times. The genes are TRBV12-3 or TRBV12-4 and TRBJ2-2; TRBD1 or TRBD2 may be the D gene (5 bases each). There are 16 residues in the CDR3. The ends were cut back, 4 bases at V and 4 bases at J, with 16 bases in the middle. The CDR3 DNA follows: TGTGCCAGCAGTTCTAATTTATTGGGACCCACCGGGGAGCTGTTTTTT. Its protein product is CASSSNLLGPTGELFF.

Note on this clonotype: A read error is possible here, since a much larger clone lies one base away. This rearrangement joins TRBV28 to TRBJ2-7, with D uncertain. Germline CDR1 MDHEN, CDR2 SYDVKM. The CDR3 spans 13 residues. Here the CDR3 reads CASRPDFPYEEYF. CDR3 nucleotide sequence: TGTGCCAGCAGACCTGACTTTCCCTACGAGGAGTACTTC.

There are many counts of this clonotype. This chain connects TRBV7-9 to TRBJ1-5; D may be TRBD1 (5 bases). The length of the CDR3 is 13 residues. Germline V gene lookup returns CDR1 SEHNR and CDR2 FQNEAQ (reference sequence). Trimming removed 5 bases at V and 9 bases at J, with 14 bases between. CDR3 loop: CASSPGTPGPQHF. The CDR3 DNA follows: TGTGCCAGCAGCCCTGGGACCCCGGGGCCCCAGCATTTT.

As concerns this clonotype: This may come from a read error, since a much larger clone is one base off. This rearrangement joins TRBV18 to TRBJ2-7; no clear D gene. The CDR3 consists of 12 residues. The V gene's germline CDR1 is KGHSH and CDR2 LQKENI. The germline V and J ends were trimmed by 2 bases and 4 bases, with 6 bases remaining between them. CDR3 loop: CASSPLTYEQYF. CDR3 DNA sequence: TGTGCCAGCTCACCATTAACATACGAGCAGTACTTC.

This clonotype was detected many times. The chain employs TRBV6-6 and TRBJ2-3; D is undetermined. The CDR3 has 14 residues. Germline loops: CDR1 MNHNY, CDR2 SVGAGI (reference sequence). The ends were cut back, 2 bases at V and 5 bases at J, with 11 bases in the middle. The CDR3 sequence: CASSYNRARDTQYF. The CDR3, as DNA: TGTGCCAGCAGTTACAACCGGGCTAGAGATACGCAGTATTTT.